This is a list of T cell receptor beta chains from one sample in a study of blood T cells in healthy people across ages. One entry per CDR3 protein results from TCRdb running MiXCR on the 5' RACE reads. This table holds about 800,000 distinct CDR3 sequences, 58% found once. Sequencing was carried out using blood. The receptor set was obtained from a man aged 30-40 years in good health. Each CDR3 is given with its conserved first and last residue. A D gene is named only where the DNA matches it firmly. A clone size is listed for some rows: how often the clone was seen (once, few, many), or a class if it is expanded.

V gene: TRBV20-1; J gene: TRBJ2-3; clone size: NA; D gene: NA; CDR3 DNA: TGCAGTGCCCCTTCCCCTTTCGTACACCCAGATACGCAGTATTTT; CDR3 protein: CSAPSPFVHPDTQYF
V gene: TRBV20-1; J gene: TRBJ2-1; clone size: NA; D gene: NA; CDR3 DNA: TGCAGTGCTATCCCCCCCGGGGCGGGGTGGCTGAATGAGCAGTTCTTC; CDR3 protein: CSAIPPGAGWLNEQFF
V gene: TRBV6-1; J gene: TRBJ2-7; clone size: NA; D gene: TRBD1; CDR3 DNA: TGTGCCAGCAGTGAAGGGGGGACAGGGGGCTACGAGCAGTACTTC; CDR3 protein: CASSEGGTGGYEQYF
V gene: TRBV7-2; J gene: TRBJ2-7; clone size: many; D gene: NA; CDR3 DNA: TGTGCCAGCAGCCCGACATGGAGCTCCTACGAGCAGTACTTC; CDR3 protein: CASSPTWSSYEQYF
V gene: TRBV29-1; J gene: TRBJ2-1; clone size: NA; D gene: NA; CDR3 DNA: TGCAGCGTCCAACGACTTGCTGAGCAGTTCTTC; CDR3 protein: CSVQRLAEQFF
V gene: TRBV10-3; J gene: TRBJ1-1; clone size: NA; D gene: TRBD1; CDR3 DNA: TGTGCCACCAGGACAGGGCTGGACACTGAAGCTTTCTTT; CDR3 protein: CATRTGLDTEAFF
V gene: TRBV20-1; J gene: TRBJ1-6; clone size: NA; D gene: NA; CDR3 DNA: TGCAGTGCCAGGATGGACTCCTATAATTCACCCCTCCACTTT; CDR3 protein: CSARMDSYNSPLHF
V gene: TRBV10-3; J gene: TRBJ2-7; clone size: few; D gene: TRBD2; CDR3 DNA: TGTGCCATCAGTCGGACTAGCACCGACGAGCAGTACTTC; CDR3 protein: CAISRTSTDEQYF
V gene: TRBV20-1; J gene: TRBJ2-6; clone size: once; D gene: NA; CDR3 DNA: TGCAGTGCTAGAGTTTGGGCGAGAGGCTCTGGGGCCAACGTCCTGACTTTC; CDR3 protein: CSARVWARGSGANVLTF
V gene: TRBV6-5; J gene: TRBJ2-7; clone size: NA; D gene: NA; CDR3 DNA: TGTGCCAGCAGCCCAGCCGGGGGGCCCTACAATGAGCAGTACTTC; CDR3 protein: CASSPAGGPYNEQYF
V gene: TRBV3-1; J gene: TRBJ2-3; clone size: NA; D gene: TRBD2; CDR3 DNA: TGTGCCAGCAGCGAGACTAGCGGGGGAGATACGCAGTATTTT; CDR3 protein: CASSETSGGDTQYF
V gene: TRBV28; J gene: TRBJ2-4; clone size: NA; D gene: NA; CDR3 DNA: TGTGCCAGCAATAAGGGGGGCTCAGCCAAAAACATTCAGTACTTC; CDR3 protein: CASNKGGSAKNIQYF
V gene: TRBV7-2; J gene: TRBJ2-5; clone size: NA; D gene: TRBD2; CDR3 DNA: TGTGCCAGCAGCTCATCTAGCGGGAGCGTTTACCAAGAGACCCAGTACTTC; CDR3 protein: CASSSSSGSVYQETQYF
V gene: TRBV7-9; J gene: TRBJ1-1; clone size: few; D gene: NA; CDR3 DNA: TGTGCCAGCAGCCCAGAAGGGAGGATGGGAATGAACACTGAAGCTTTCTTT; CDR3 protein: CASSPEGRMGMNTEAFF
V gene: TRBV29-1; J gene: TRBJ2-3; clone size: NA; D gene: TRBD2; CDR3 DNA: TGCAGCGTTGAAGGTCCTAGCGGGGGCACAGATACGCAGTATTTT; CDR3 protein: CSVEGPSGGTDTQYF
V gene: TRBV29-1; J gene: TRBJ2-7; clone size: NA; D gene: NA; CDR3 DNA: TGCAGCGTTGTGGTTCAGCTAGGGGACGAGCAGTACTTC; CDR3 protein: CSVVVQLGDEQYF
V gene: TRBV28; J gene: TRBJ2-7; clone size: NA; D gene: NA; CDR3 DNA: TGTGCCAGCAGCCCCTCTATGGGGCTAACCTACGAGCAGTACTTC; CDR3 protein: CASSPSMGLTYEQYF
V gene: TRBV20-1; J gene: TRBJ2-7; clone size: few; D gene: NA; CDR3 DNA: TGCAGTGCTAGAGAGAGATCATACGAGCAGTACTTC; CDR3 protein: CSARERSYEQYF
V gene: TRBV20-1; J gene: TRBJ2-7; clone size: NA; D gene: NA; CDR3 DNA: TGCAGTGCTTGGGACTTCTACGAGCAGTACTTC; CDR3 protein: CSAWDFYEQYF
V gene: TRBV7-8; J gene: TRBJ2-7; clone size: NA; D gene: NA; CDR3 DNA: TGTGCCAGCAGCATTCTGTCCGAGTGGTCCTACAATGAGCAGTACTTC; CDR3 protein: CASSILSEWSYNEQYF
V gene: TRBV4-2; J gene: TRBJ2-5; clone size: NA; D gene: TRBD2; CDR3 DNA: TGTGCCAGCAGCCCTAGCGGGGGGGCAGCGAATGAGCAGTACTTC; CDR3 protein: CASSPSGGAANEQYF
V gene: TRBV4-3; J gene: TRBJ2-5; clone size: NA; D gene: NA; CDR3 DNA: TGCGCCAGCAGCCAAGAGGATCAGGGAGAGACCCAGTACTTC; CDR3 protein: CASSQEDQGETQYF
V gene: TRBV7-2; J gene: TRBJ2-3; clone size: NA; D gene: TRBD2; CDR3 DNA: TGTGCCAGCAGCTTAGCCCCGTTGATAGCGGGAGGAGTGCGTACGCAGTATTTT; CDR3 protein: CASSLAPLIAGGVRTQYF
V gene: TRBV25-1; J gene: TRBJ2-7; clone size: NA; D gene: NA; CDR3 DNA: TGTGCCAGCAGTGACCAGGGGGGGCGGGAGTTAGCCTACGAGCAGTACTTC; CDR3 protein: CASSDQGGRELAYEQYF
V gene: TRBV2; J gene: TRBJ2-5; clone size: NA; D gene: NA; CDR3 DNA: TGTGCCAGCAGGTGGGGGGAAGAGACCCAGTACTTC; CDR3 protein: CASRWGEETQYF
V gene: TRBV29-1; J gene: TRBJ2-5; clone size: few; D gene: TRBD1; CDR3 DNA: TGCAGCGTTGATCGACAGGGCATACAAGAGACCCAGTACTTC; CDR3 protein: CSVDRQGIQETQYF
V gene: TRBV29-1; J gene: TRBJ1-2; clone size: NA; D gene: TRBD1; CDR3 DNA: TGCAGCGTAGGAAGCACAGGGGAAGGCTACACCTTC; CDR3 protein: CSVGSTGEGYTF
V gene: TRBV30; J gene: TRBJ2-3; clone size: NA; D gene: NA; CDR3 DNA: TGTGCCTGGAGTTCGGGGGATACGCAGTATTTT; CDR3 protein: CAWSSGDTQYF
V gene: TRBV21-1; J gene: TRBJ2-5; clone size: NA; D gene: NA; CDR3 DNA: TGTGCCAGCAGCAAAACCGGCCGGGGTAGAGAGACCCAGTACTTC; CDR3 protein: CASSKTGRGRETQYF
V gene: TRBV6-1; J gene: TRBJ1-5; clone size: NA; D gene: NA; CDR3 DNA: TGTGCCAGCAGCGATGCAGGGCAGCCCCAGCATTTT; CDR3 protein: CASSDAGQPQHF
V gene: TRBV7-9; J gene: TRBJ2-1; clone size: NA; D gene: TRBD1; CDR3 DNA: TGTGCCAGCAGCTACCGGGACAGATCCTACAATGAGCAGTTCTTC; CDR3 protein: CASSYRDRSYNEQFF
V gene: TRBV4-2; J gene: TRBJ2-1; clone size: NA; D gene: NA; CDR3 DNA: TGTGCCAGCAGCCAAGATTGGGGAGGCACTCTTGCCTCCTACAATGAGCAGTTCTTC; CDR3 protein: CASSQDWGGTLASYNEQFF
V gene: TRBV11-2; J gene: TRBJ2-7; clone size: few; D gene: NA; CDR3 DNA: TGTGCCAGCAGCTCGTGGTCCGAGCAGTACTTC; CDR3 protein: CASSSWSEQYF
V gene: TRBV27; J gene: TRBJ1-2; clone size: few; D gene: NA; CDR3 DNA: TGTGCCAGCAGTTTATCGTCCTATGGCTACACCTTC; CDR3 protein: CASSLSSYGYTF
V gene: TRBV5-1; J gene: TRBJ2-1; clone size: many; D gene: NA; CDR3 DNA: TGCGCCAGCAGCTTGGTGTACAATGAGCAGTTCTTC; CDR3 protein: CASSLVYNEQFF
V gene: TRBV5-1; J gene: TRBJ2-3; clone size: NA; D gene: TRBD2; CDR3 DNA: TGCGCCAGCGCAGCGGGAATGAGCACAGATACGCAGTATTTT; CDR3 protein: CASAAGMSTDTQYF
V gene: TRBV10-3; J gene: TRBJ2-3; clone size: NA; D gene: NA; CDR3 DNA: TGTGCCTCCACGGACTCGTACTTCACAGATACGCAGTATTTT; CDR3 protein: CASTDSYFTDTQYF
V gene: TRBV11-2; J gene: TRBJ1-2; clone size: NA; D gene: NA; CDR3 DNA: TGTGCCAGCAGCCAAACCCAACTTGGCTACACCTTC; CDR3 protein: CASSQTQLGYTF
V gene: TRBV12-3/TRBV12-4; J gene: TRBJ2-3; clone size: NA; D gene: NA; CDR3 DNA: TGTGCCAGCAGTTTCGGGGTGAGAGCAGATATGCAGTATTTT; CDR3 protein: CASSFGVRADMQYF
V gene: TRBV7-2; J gene: TRBJ2-3; clone size: NA; D gene: NA; CDR3 DNA: TGTGCCAGCAGCCCAAGGAGATTAGCGTCAGATACGCAGTATTTT; CDR3 protein: CASSPRRLASDTQYF
V gene: TRBV28; J gene: TRBJ1-1; clone size: NA; D gene: NA; CDR3 DNA: TGTGCCAGCAGACAGGGAATTCGTACCACTGAAGCTTTCTTT; CDR3 protein: CASRQGIRTTEAFF
V gene: TRBV6-2/TRBV6-3; J gene: TRBJ2-1; clone size: NA; D gene: TRBD2; CDR3 DNA: TGTGCCAGCAGTTACCTTAGACTAGCAAATGAGCAGTTCTTC; CDR3 protein: CASSYLRLANEQFF
V gene: TRBV7-8; J gene: TRBJ2-5; clone size: NA; D gene: NA; CDR3 DNA: TGTGCCAGCAGCTTAGGGCAAGGGGGAAGTGAGACCCAGTACTTC; CDR3 protein: CASSLGQGGSETQYF
V gene: TRBV28; J gene: TRBJ2-7; clone size: NA; D gene: NA; CDR3 DNA: TGTGCCAGCAGTCAATACCAACCGGGACAAGCCTACGAGCAGTACTTC; CDR3 protein: CASSQYQPGQAYEQYF
V gene: TRBV2; J gene: TRBJ2-4; clone size: NA; D gene: NA; CDR3 DNA: TGTGCCAGCAGGGACCCGGGACGGACACTAGCCAAAAACATTCAGTACTTC; CDR3 protein: CASRDPGRTLAKNIQYF
V gene: TRBV5-6; J gene: TRBJ2-1; clone size: NA; D gene: TRBD2; CDR3 DNA: TGTGCCAGCAAGTCGGGGGGGGCCTTGTTCTCCTACAATGAGCAGTTCTTC; CDR3 protein: CASKSGGALFSYNEQFF
V gene: TRBV11-2; J gene: TRBJ2-7; clone size: NA; D gene: NA; CDR3 DNA: TGTGCCAGCAGCTTACGCCGGGACCCCTCTCGGGACGAGCAGTACTTC; CDR3 protein: CASSLRRDPSRDEQYF
V gene: TRBV4-2; J gene: TRBJ2-5; clone size: NA; D gene: TRBD2; CDR3 DNA: TGTGCCAGCAGCCAAATCTTTTTCGGGACTAGCGGGACAGAGACCCAGTACTTC; CDR3 protein: CASSQIFFGTSGTETQYF
V gene: TRBV20-1; J gene: TRBJ1-4; clone size: NA; D gene: TRBD1; CDR3 DNA: TGCAGTGCTAGAACCCTGGGAGGGACAGGGCCTGAAAAACTGTTTTTT; CDR3 protein: CSARTLGGTGPEKLFF
V gene: TRBV5-4; J gene: TRBJ2-6; clone size: NA; D gene: NA; CDR3 DNA: TGTGCCACTCGGGTGGGGACTGGGGCCAACGTCCTGACTTTC; CDR3 protein: CATRVGTGANVLTF
V gene: TRBV19; J gene: TRBJ2-1; clone size: NA; D gene: TRBD1; CDR3 DNA: TGTGCCAGTAGTGCTGGGACAGCCCCAACCTACAATGAGCAGTTCTTC; CDR3 protein: CASSAGTAPTYNEQFF
V gene: TRBV4-2; J gene: TRBJ2-2; clone size: once; D gene: TRBD2; CDR3 DNA: TGTGCCAGCAGCCAAGATCGACTAGCGGGGGGGCTAAGTACCGGGGAGCTGTTTTTT; CDR3 protein: CASSQDRLAGGLSTGELFF
V gene: TRBV28; J gene: TRBJ2-7; clone size: NA; D gene: NA; CDR3 DNA: TGTGCCAGCAGTTTCCCTGCCACCAGCTACGAGCAGTACTTC; CDR3 protein: CASSFPATSYEQYF